These 18 T cell receptor beta chains came from one sample sequenced in a study of blood T cell repertoires in COVID-19. Libraries were prepared by immunoSEQ multiplex PCR; TCRdb keeps only in-frame clonotypes and omits some of them. Among a few hundred thousand clones, more than 75% were seen once, and the ten largest hold under 2%. Sequencing was carried out using PBMCs or T cells enriched from blood (not recorded which). The receptors here all came from a man aged 35-49 years who had recovered from COVID-19.

This chain joins TRBV18 and TRBJ1-1; 7 bases are shared with TRBD1. Per the germline V gene, CDR1 is KGHSH and CDR2 is LQKENI. This CDR3 is 14 amino acids long. V shed 2 bases, J shed 11 bases, and the junction held 11 bases outside the gene matches. The CDR3 sequence is CASSPGQASMRAFF. The CDR3 bases are TGTGCCAGCTCACCAGGACAGGCGTCAATGAGGGCTTTCTTT.

This chain connects TRBV7-9 to TRBJ2-3; the match to TRBD2 covers 9 bases. Per the germline V gene, CDR1 is SEHNR and CDR2 is FQNEAQ (reference sequence). The CDR3 spans 16 residues. The trim removed 1 base at V and 4 bases at J, leaving 6 bases unmatched. This chain's CDR3 is CASSLGTSVRADTQYF. CDR3 DNA sequence: TGTGCCAGCAGCTTAGGGACTAGCGTACGGGCAGATACGCAGTATTTT.

This rearrangement joins TRBV19 to TRBJ1-2, with 10 nucleotides matching TRBD1. Looked up from germline, CDR1 is LNHDA and CDR2 is SQIVND (reference sequence). CDR3 size: 15 residues. V was clipped by 4 bases and J by 3 bases; unmatched bases: 5. The DNA of the CDR3 is TGTGCCAGTAGTAGAGACAGGGGGCGAGACTATGGCTACACCTTC. Amino acid sequence: CASSRDRGRDYGYTF.

CDR3 sequence: CTSSQRGSGAADTQYF. The DNA for the CDR3 is TGCACCAGCAGCCAACGTGGTAGCGGGGCCGCAGATACGCAGTATTTT. The chain carries TRBV1 and TRBJ2-3; the D segment call TRBD2 is taken from the table without a DNA check. TRBV1 corresponds to a pseudogene. The CDR3 is made up of 16 amino acids.

The chain is built from TRBV15 and TRBJ1-2; D remains ambiguous. Germline CDR1 LNHNV, CDR2 YYDKDF (reference sequence). Trimming shortened V by 0 bases and J by 2 bases, and 7 bases separated the two germline ends. This CDR3 is 14 amino acids long. In DNA, the CDR3 is TGTGCCACCAGCAGAGATCCTTTCAACTATGGCTACACCTTC. Its protein product is CATSRDPFNYGYTF. Full variable domain (missing parts from reference TRBV15 and TRBJ1-2): DAMVIQNPRYQVTQFGKPVTLSCSQTLNHNVMYWYQQKSSQAPKLLFHYYDKDFNNEADTPDNFQSRRPNTSFCFLDIRSPGLGDTAMYLCATSRDPFNYGYTFGSGTRLTVV.

The chain carries TRBV5-1 and TRBJ2-3; the D is unclear. The germline V gene has CDR1 SGHRS and CDR2 YFSETQ. Trimming removed 1 base from V and 6 bases from J, with 9 bases in between. The CDR3 has 13 amino acids. The CDR3 loop is CASSLLGEDTQYF. Written as DNA, the CDR3 is TGCGCCAGCAGCTTGCTAGGTGAGGATACGCAGTATTTT.

The chain employs TRBV30 and TRBJ2-5; 7 bases map to TRBD2. The trim removed 4 bases at V and 2 bases at J, leaving 10 bases unmatched. Germline assignment: CDR1 GTSNPN and CDR2 SVGIG (reference sequence). The CDR3 is made up of 15 amino acids. The CDR3 sequence: CAWNTLGGDQETQYF. In nucleotides, the CDR3 is TGTGCCTGGAATACCCTGGGGGGGGATCAAGAGACCCAGTACTTC.

V usage is TRBV5-1 and J usage is TRBJ2-3; 7 positions agree with TRBD2. The germline V gene has CDR1 SGHRS and CDR2 YFSETQ. The CDR3 contains 15 residues. V lost 0 bases and J lost 0; bases outside the gene matches: 1. The CDR3 bases are TGCGCCAGCAGCTTGGGTAGCGGGAGCACAGATACGCAGTATTTT. The encoded protein is CASSLGSGSTDTQYF.

The chain joins TRBV30 to TRBJ2-6, with D hard to call. The CDR3 extends over 13 amino acids. The germline V and J ends were trimmed by 5 bases and 1 base, with 6 bases remaining between them. CDR1 and CDR2 from the germline V gene are GTSNPN and SVGIG (reference sequence). The CDR3 reads CAWLQSGANVLTF. The DNA of the CDR3 is TGTGCCTGGTTGCAGTCTGGGGCCAACGTCCTGACTTTC.

The chain combines TRBV28 with TRBJ2-3; 8 positions agree with TRBD2. This CDR3 spans 15 amino acids. The J segment lost 0 bases and the V segment lost 5 bases, leaving 4 bases of the junction unmatched. Germline CDR1 and CDR2: MDHEN and SYDVKM. The CDR3 nucleotides are TGTGCCAGCAGTCCACTAGCGGAAAGCACAGATACGCAGTATTTT. This encodes CASSPLAESTDTQYF.

The chain couples TRBV27 to TRBJ2-7; 10 bases agree with TRBD2. Germline V gene data show CDR1 as MNHEY and CDR2 as SMNVEV (reference sequence). The CDR3 totals 18 residues. The trim removed 6 bases at V and 0 bases at J, leaving 14 bases unmatched. The CDR3 nucleotides are TGTGCCAGCAGAGAAAGATGGACTAGCGGAGAGATCTCCTACGAGCAGTACTTC. Translation: CASRERWTSGEISYEQYF.

V and J are TRBV19 and TRBJ2-3; 7 bases line up with TRBD1. The germline CDR1 and CDR2 sequences are LNHDA and SQIVND (reference sequence). The CDR3 sequence is 14 residues long. V was pared by 2 bases and J by 6 bases, with 5 bases of the junction left unmatched. CDR3 sequence: CASSIPRGKDTQYF. CDR3 nucleotides: TGTGCCAGTAGTATACCCAGGGGGAAGGATACGCAGTATTTT.

The V call is TRBV24-1, the J call TRBJ1-1; TRBD1 aligns across 7 bases. After removal of 0 bases from V and 7 bases from J, the junction contained 10 bases not matched to a gene. The CDR3 extends over 16 amino acids. Germline CDR1 reads KGHDR; CDR2 reads SFDVKD. The CDR3 sequence is CATSDLFRGPGGEAFF. As DNA, the CDR3 is TGTGCCACCAGTGATTTGTTCCGGGGCCCAGGGGGTGAAGCTTTCTTT.

The rearrangement links TRBV2 to TRBJ1-5, with 8 bases aligning to TRBD1. From germline, CDR1 is SNHLY and CDR2 FYNNEI. Trimming removed 4 bases from V and 5 bases from J; junction bases left unmatched: 7. The CDR3 is made up of 15 amino acids. This chain's CDR3 is CASSVDRAGDQPQHF. CDR3 nucleotide sequence: TGTGCCAGCAGTGTGGACAGGGCCGGGGATCAGCCCCAGCATTTT.

V is TRBV21-1 and J is TRBJ1-2; TRBD1, the table's D call, lacks a check against the DNA. TRBV21-1 is annotated as a pseudogene. The length of the CDR3 is 13 residues. CDR3 sequence: CASSKERTKGYTF. The CDR3 DNA reads as TGTGCCAGCAGCAAAGAAAGGACAAAGGGCTACACCTTC.

CDR3 region: CASSLGTGTGTNEQFF. The CDR3 region has the DNA TGTGCCAGCAGCTTGGGCACCGGGACAGGGACCAATGAGCAGTTCTTC. The chain joins TRBV5-6 to TRBJ2-1; 9 nucleotides line up with TRBD1. The ends lost 0 bases at V and 6 bases at J; junction bases unmatched: 7. The CDR3 totals 16 residues. CDR1 and CDR2 from the germline V gene are SGHDT and YYEEEE.

The chain links TRBV30 to TRBJ1-3; 7 bases fit TRBD1. Trimming removed 0 bases from V and 16 bases from J; junction bases left unmatched: 6. Germline V lookup: CDR1 GTSNPN, CDR2 SVGIG (reference sequence). The CDR3 has 11 amino acids. The CDR3 DNA reads TGTGCCTGGAGTGTACAGGGGACATATTATTTT. It codes for CAWSVQGTYYF. Supplemented by reference TRBV30 and TRBJ1-3, the full variable domain reads SQTIHQWPATLVQPVGSPLSLECTVEGTSNPNLYWYRQAAGRGLQLLFYSVGIGQISSEVPQNLSASRPQDRQFILSSKKLLLSDSGFYLCAWSVQGTYYFGEGSWLTVV.

This clone appeared once. The genes are TRBV25-1 and TRBJ2-5; 8 bases agree with TRBD2. The CDR3 is 16 amino acids. Germline CDR1 is MGHDK and CDR2 is SYGVNS. The junction had 11 bases not matched to a gene; V was cut back by 3 bases and J by 5 bases. CDR3 loop: CASSESGTRRMETQYF. CDR3 sequence (DNA): TGTGCCAGCAGTGAGTCCGGGACTAGGAGGATGGAGACCCAGTACTTC.